Following are 13 T cell receptor beta chains from one sample sequenced in a study of T cell repertoires in ileal Crohn's disease. Using immunoSEQ multiplex PCR, the repertoire was profiled, and TCRdb retains in-frame clones only, with some absent. The sample includes approximately 4,900 clones, approximately 78% seen only once; the top ten take about an eighth. The material sequenced was ileal tissue. The receptors were gathered from an adult with Crohn's disease.

The chain joins TRBV6-1 to TRBJ1-2, with no clear D. The CDR3 has 11 residues. V gave up 6 bases and J gave up 4 bases, with 6 bases separating them. Germline V gene lookup returns CDR1 MNHNS and CDR2 SASEGT. CDR3 protein: CASSRGYGYTF. The CDR3 region has the DNA TGTGCCAGCAGCCGAGGCTATGGCTACACCTTC.

The V gene is TRBV5-4, the J gene TRBJ1-3; D remains ambiguous. This CDR3 has 15 residues. The V and J ends lost 4 bases and 0 bases respectively, with 11 bases between them. Germline-derived CDR1 and CDR2 are SGHNT and YYREEE (reference sequence). The CDR3 nucleotides are TGTGCCAGCAGCCTCCCGGGGTTCTCTGGAAACACCATATATTTT. It specifies CASSLPGFSGNTIYF. Looking up the rest from reference TRBV5-4 and TRBJ1-3 gives the full variable domain: ETGVTQSPTHLIKTRGQQVTLRCSSQSGHNTVSWYQQALGQGPQFIFQYYREEENGRGNFPPRFSGLQFPNYSSELNVNALELDDSALYLCASSLPGFSGNTIYFGEGSWLTVV.

This clone was recorded only once. The chain joins TRBV23-1 to TRBJ2-3, with TRBD1 matching 7 bases. TRBV23-1 is treated as an ORF (open reading frame) with a function not yet certain. CDR3 length equals 17 residues. With 4 bases clipped from V and 1 base from J, the junction kept 11 bases outside the gene matches. Here the CDR3 DNA reads TGCGCCAGCAGTCCCAAAGGTTTCGGGACAGGCACAGATACGCAGTATTTT. Translated, it gives CASSPKGFGTGTDTQYF.

The V call is TRBV6-1, the J call TRBJ1-3; D gene uncertain. Germline assignment: CDR1 MNHNS and CDR2 SASEGT. This CDR3 contains 14 residues. Trimming pared 8 bases from V and 3 bases from J, leaving 14 bases between. DNA for the CDR3: TGTGCCAGCCGATACGAGATAAGTGGAAACACCATATATTTT. Translated, it gives CASRYEISGNTIYF.

This chain joins TRBV7-8 and TRBJ2-5; TRBD2 is a possible D gene (6 bases). Germline CDR1 SGHVS, CDR2 FQNEAQ. Trimming stripped 5 bases from V and 7 bases from J, with 23 bases between. The length of the CDR3 is 16 residues. CDR3 bases: TGTGCCAGCAGCCCCCCGCTGGCGGGTAGCGGAGGGACCCAGTACTTC. It is translated as CASSPPLAGSGGTQYF.

A word on this clone: At one of its ends the junction is not consistent with the germline gene, which may arise from a read error. V and J are TRBV30 and TRBJ1-2; D gene ambiguous. CDR3 length: 12 amino acids. CDR1 is GTSNPN, CDR2 SVGIG, per germline (reference sequence). The chain's CDR3 is CARSGIDYGYTF. Here the CDR3 DNA reads TGTGCCCGGAGCGGGATTGACTATGGCTACACCTTC.

Of note for this clone: Distinct nucleotide sequences in the sample also encode this CDR3. The chain has TRBV9 and TRBJ1-4; D might be TRBD1 (6 bases). The V gene lost 0 bases and the J gene lost 8 bases, with 14 bases spanning the gap. CDR3 size: 15 residues. Germline CDR1 and CDR2: SGDLS and YYNGEE. This CDR3 reads CASSVGVGGDEKLFF. The DNA for the CDR3 is TGTGCCAGCAGCGTAGGAGTAGGGGGTGACGAAAAACTGTTTTTT.

This clone appeared a single time. CDR3 residues: CAFPEGSGGPHPFKQYF. In nucleotides, the CDR3 is TGTGCCTTCCCCGAGGGTAGCGGGGGGCCCCACCCCTTCAAGCAGTACTTC. The chain uses TRBV30 and TRBJ2-7, with 10 bases fitting TRBD2. The trim removed 7 bases at V and 8 bases at J, leaving 23 bases unmatched. Germline CDR1 GTSNPN, CDR2 SVGIG (reference sequence). The CDR3 covers 17 residues.

This clone was seen more than once but under ten times. This rearrangement joins TRBV5-1 to TRBJ1-3; a possible D gene is TRBD1 (6 bases). CDR1 SGHRS and CDR2 YFSETQ come from the germline V gene. V was clipped by 4 bases and J by 4 bases, with 18 bases between them. The CDR3 has 16 residues. CDR3 DNA: TGCGCCAGCAGCCTCACCGTGGGGGGGCTCGGAAACACCATATATTTT. As protein: CASSLTVGGLGNTIYF.

The chain joins TRBV5-1 to TRBJ2-7, with 8 positions matching TRBD1. J lost 1 base, V lost 4 bases, and 7 bases had no gene match. The CDR3 runs 15 residues. CDR1 and CDR2 (germline): SGHRS, YFSETQ. CDR3 DNA: TGCGCCAGCAGCCCAAGGACAGGGTCGTCCTACGAGCAGTACTTC. Its protein is CASSPRTGSSYEQYF.

This chain links TRBV2 with TRBJ1-2, with TRBD1 matching over 9 bases. Germline V gene data show CDR1 as SNHLY and CDR2 as FYNNEI. J gave up 7 bases and V 8 bases, and 2 bases lay outside the gene matches. This CDR3 spans 11 amino acids. DNA for the CDR3: TGTGCCAGCCGGGACAGGGTTGGCTACACCTTC. It yields the protein CASRDRVGYTF.

This clone was seen only a few times. The rearrangement joins TRBV7-2 to TRBJ1-2; 9 bases are shared with TRBD1. The CDR3 sequence is 15 residues long. Germline V gives CDR1 SGHTA, CDR2 FQGNSA. The ends lost 5 bases at V and 1 base at J; junction bases unmatched: 5. The chain's CDR3 is CASSGGTGSNYGYTF. DNA for the CDR3: TGTGCCAGCAGCGGTGGGACAGGGAGTAACTATGGCTACACCTTC.

The chain links TRBV6-1 to TRBJ2-2; 7 bases match TRBD2. Germline CDR1 MNHNS, CDR2 SASEGT. The CDR3 consists of 15 residues. With V trimmed by 4 bases and J by 5 bases, 7 bases remained unmatched. The CDR3 is CASSGGGGETGELFF. As DNA, the CDR3 is TGTGCCAGCAGTGGGGGTGGGGGGGAGACCGGGGAGCTGTTTTTT.